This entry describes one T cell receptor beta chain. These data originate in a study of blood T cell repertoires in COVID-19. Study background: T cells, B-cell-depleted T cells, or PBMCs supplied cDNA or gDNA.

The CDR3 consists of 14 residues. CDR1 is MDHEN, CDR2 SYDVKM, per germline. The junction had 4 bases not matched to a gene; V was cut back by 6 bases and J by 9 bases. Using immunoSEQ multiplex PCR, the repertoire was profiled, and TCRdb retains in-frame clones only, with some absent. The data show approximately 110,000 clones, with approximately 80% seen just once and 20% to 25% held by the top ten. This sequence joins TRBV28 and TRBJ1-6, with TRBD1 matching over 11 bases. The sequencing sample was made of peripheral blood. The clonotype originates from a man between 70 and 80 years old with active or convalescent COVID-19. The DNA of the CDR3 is TGTGCCAGCAGCGGGACAGGGGGTGGTTCACCCCTCCACTTT. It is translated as CASSGTGGGSPLHF.